A single sample gave rise to the 12 T cell receptor beta chains below, sequenced in a study of low-dose radiotherapy and immunotherapy resistance in tumors. TRAV- and TRBV-specific primers were used for first-strand cDNA, which covered alpha and beta chains. For amplifying TCRs, the PCR ran for around 20 cycles with Phusion, which was used together with a constant-region primer and the adapter on the V primers. TCRdb reprocessed the reads via MiXCR and lists one record per CDR3 protein. Of roughly 54,000 distinct CDR3 sequences in the sample, 20% to 25% were seen once. Time point in this sample: before trial treatment. The material sequenced was PBMCs, taken before treatment. These receptors were taken from a male donor with prostate cancer.

This clonotype was observed a single time. J is TRBJ2-2 and V is TRBV6-1, with TRBD2 as a possible D gene (6 bases). V lost 6 bases and J lost 0, with 8 bases in between. Germline V lookup: CDR1 MNHNS, CDR2 SASEGT. The CDR3 spans 14 residues. The CDR3 is CASREGPNTGELFF. The CDR3 region has the DNA TGTGCCAGCAGGGAGGGACCGAACACCGGGGAGCTGTTTTTT.

In this sample, this clonotype turned up many times. The rearrangement links TRBV7-8 to TRBJ1-1, with a possible D match to TRBD1 (5 bases). V lost 3 bases and J lost 1, with 6 bases in between. The CDR3 length is 13 residues. Germline CDR1 and CDR2: SGHVS and FQNEAQ. CDR3 sequence: CASSLQGNTEAFF. In DNA, the CDR3 is TGTGCCAGCAGCTTGCAGGGGAACACTGAAGCTTTCTTT.

The sample holds one count of this clonotype. A read error may produce the germline difference seen at one junction end. The V and J genes are TRBV5-3 and TRBJ1-2; 7 bases map to TRBD1. TRBV5-3 carries the ORF label, with uncertain function. The CDR3 extends over 15 amino acids. CDR3 sequence: CASSLRGGSTYGYTF. For the CDR3, the DNA is TGTGCCAGCAGCTTGAGAGGGGGCTCTACCTATGGCTACACCTTC.

This clonotype was counted many times. This chain joins TRBV5-5 and TRBJ2-7, with D tentatively TRBD1 (7 bases). The V gene lost 2 bases and the J gene lost 6 bases, with 21 bases spanning the gap. CDR1 and CDR2 (germline): SGHKS, YYEKEE (reference sequence). The CDR3 is 16 amino acids. Written as DNA, the CDR3 is TGTGCCAGCAGCTTCAGGGGGGACCCTTCGCCTACCGAGCAGTACTTC. It translates to CASSFRGDPSPTEQYF.

This clonotype was counted once. A far larger clone is just one base off, so this is likely a read error. The rearrangement uses TRBV6-1 and TRBJ1-6, with a possible D match to TRBD1 (6 bases). The CDR3 contains 16 residues. Germline V gives CDR1 MNHNS, CDR2 SASEGT. CDR3 sequence: CTSTSGGGGRNSPLHF. The CDR3 bases are TGTACCAGCACTTCGGGAGGAGGGGGTCGTAATTCACCCCTCCACTTT.

This clonotype was counted between two and nine times. The chain joins TRBV6-2 or TRBV6-3 to TRBJ2-3; either TRBD1 or TRBD2 may fit D (5 bases each). CDR3 length: 17 residues. Germline CDR1 and CDR2: MNHEY and SVGEGT. Trimming removed 1 base from V and 1 base from J, with 15 bases in between. The CDR3 region is CASSYWRRAGGTDTQYF. DNA for the CDR3: TGTGCCAGCAGTTACTGGCGCAGGGCCGGGGGCACAGATACGCAGTATTTT.

In its sample, this clonotype was seen many times. The V gene is TRBV20-1, the J gene TRBJ1-6, with a tentative D call TRBD1 (5 bases). Germline-derived CDR1 and CDR2 are DFQATT and SNEGSKA (reference sequence). The CDR3 runs 15 residues. V lost 5 bases, J lost 5 bases, and 16 bases lay in between. The CDR3 nucleotides read TGCAGTGCTGGGGCCGGGACTGAGCATAATTCACCCCTCCACTTT. Amino acids: CSAGAGTEHNSPLHF.

V and J are TRBV29-1 and TRBJ1-2; D not certain. Per the germline V gene, CDR1 is SQVTM and CDR2 is ANQGSEA. This CDR3 has 12 amino acids. V gave up 1 base and J gave up 7 bases, with 10 bases separating them. The CDR3 spells CSVEVGLGGYTF. As DNA, the CDR3 is TGCAGCGTTGAAGTAGGGTTAGGTGGCTACACCTTC.

A remark on this clonotype: The germline gene is not matched at one end of the junction; a read error may be the cause. The V gene is TRBV6-8, the J gene TRBJ2-7, with D perhaps TRBD1 (7 bases). The germline gives CDR1 MNHGY, CDR2 SAAAGT. This CDR3 has 14 amino acids. Here the CDR3 reads CASIFDRAGGELYF. DNA for the CDR3: TGTGCCAGCATCTTCGACAGGGCTGGCGGGGAGCTGTACTTC.

In its sample, this clonotype was seen many times. This sequence joins TRBV10-3 and TRBJ1-1; 9 positions match TRBD1. CDR1 is ENHRY, CDR2 SYGVKD, per germline. The CDR3 contains 13 residues. V lost 6 bases to trimming and J lost 7 bases; unmatched junction nucleotides: 6. CDR3 in DNA: TGTGCCATCAGCCCCGACAGGGGGGTTGAAGCTTTCTTT. Its protein product is CAISPDRGVEAFF.

There are many counts of this clonotype. The chain combines TRBV11-3 with TRBJ2-2; no clear D gene. Per the germline V gene, CDR1 is SGHNT and CDR2 is YENEEA. V dropped 3 bases and J dropped 2 bases, with 13 bases sitting between them. The CDR3 runs to 16 residues. The CDR3 region is CASSLVMGSNTGELFF. The CDR3 nucleotides read TGTGCCAGCAGCTTGGTCATGGGATCCAACACCGGGGAGCTGTTTTTT.

The V and J genes are TRBV3-1 and TRBJ2-1; the D is unclear. The CDR3 consists of 12 residues. Trimming pared 1 base from V and 10 bases from J, leaving 8 bases between. CDR1 LGHDT and CDR2 YNNKEL come from the germline V gene (reference sequence). The CDR3 spells CASSQAWYEQFF. CDR3 bases: TGTGCCAGCAGCCAAGCTTGGTACGAGCAGTTCTTC.